This TCR beta chain was observed in a study of identical twins. In TCRdb, the 5' RACE reads were re-called with MiXCR into one record per CDR3 protein. The repertoire consists of 600,000 to 850,000 distinct CDR3 sequences, with over 15% occurring once and the leading ten covering roughly 13%. The V gene end was trimmed by 7 bases and the J gene end by 5 bases; junction bases not matched to a gene: 1. The germline V gene encodes CDR1 SNHLY and CDR2 FYNNEI. This CDR3 spans 11 amino acids. These data were also filed under a second study, of T cells expressing NK-cell markers. According to that study: An anti-gamma-delta TCR antibody was added in several experiments. It restricted sorting to alpha-beta TCR-expressing T cells.

The chain uses TRBV2 and TRBJ2-5; 7 bases are shared with TRBD2. Sequenced: PBMCs. The source of this sequence is a woman aged 18-29 years in good health. The DNA of the CDR3 is TGTGCCAGCATGCGGGAGGAGACCCAGTACTTC. Its protein product is CASMREETQYF.